This passage covers 6 T cell receptor beta chains from one sample sequenced in a study of control samples from healthy donors and cancer patients. Produced via immunoSEQ multiplex PCR; TCRdb's table is partial and in-frame only. This sample has about 160,000 clones, with around 90% found just once. Sequencing input: blood. The receptors originated from a man aged 30 to 45 in good health.

This chain joins TRBV5-1 and TRBJ2-2; 10 bases agree with TRBD2. The CDR3 is 19 residues long. V trimming: 3 bases; J trimming: 4 bases; junction bases outside the gene matches: 15. The germline V gene encodes CDR1 SGHRS and CDR2 YFSETQ. For the CDR3, the DNA is TGCGCCAGCAGCTCAGGTGGTTGGGCTAGCGGGGGTCCCACCGGGGAGCTGTTTTTT. It is translated as CASSSGGWASGGPTGELFF.

The chain employs TRBV5-7 and TRBJ1-1; 9 positions match TRBD1. TRBV5-7 is marked as an open reading frame, function uncertain. The length of the CDR3 is 15 residues. V trimming: 5 bases; J trimming: 10 bases; junction bases outside the gene matches: 15. CDR3 loop: CASRARDRELFGAFF. The CDR3 region has the DNA TGTGCCAGCAGGGCTCGGGACAGGGAATTATTTGGAGCTTTCTTT.

The rearrangement uses TRBV5-1 and TRBJ1-6; D may be TRBD1 (5 bases). The CDR3 loop spans 15 amino acids. V lost 7 bases to trimming and J lost 6 bases, with 17 bases between them. Germline CDR1 is SGHRS and CDR2 is YFSETQ. The DNA of the CDR3 is TGCGCCAGCTGCCGCGGGGGGGAGGCTAATTCACCCCTCCACTTT. It encodes CASCRGGEANSPLHF. Drawing the rest from reference TRBV5-1 and TRBJ1-6, the complete variable domain is KAGVTQTPRYLIKTRGQQVTLSCSPISGHRSVSWYQQTPGQGLQFLFEYFSETQRNKGNFPGRFSGRQFSNSRSEMNVSTLELGDSALYLCASCRGGEANSPLHFGNGTRLTVT.

CDR3 protein: CASSPTSYNSPLHF. Written as DNA, the CDR3 is TGTGCCAGCAGCCCGACCTCCTATAATTCACCCCTCCACTTT. The rearrangement uses TRBV7-8 and TRBJ1-6; D remains unclear. Germline CDR1 and CDR2: SGHVS and FQNEAQ. V dropped 5 bases and J dropped 0 bases, with 5 bases sitting between them. The CDR3 consists of 14 residues. Variable domain in full (rest from reference TRBV7-8 and TRBJ1-6): GAGVSQSPRYKVAKRGQDVALRCDPISGHVSLFWYQQALGQGPEFLTYFQNEAQLDKSGLPSDRFFAERPEGSVSTLKIQRTQQEDSAVYLCASSPTSYNSPLHFGNGTRLTVT.

The rearrangement joins TRBV28 to TRBJ2-6, with 8 positions matching TRBD1. Germline values: CDR1 MDHEN, CDR2 SYDVKM. This CDR3 has 15 residues. The junction had 1 base not matched to a gene; V was cut back by 4 bases and J by 2 bases. Written as DNA, the CDR3 is TGTGCCAGCAGTTCACAGGGGGCTGGGGCCAACGTCCTGACTTTC. It encodes CASSSQGAGANVLTF.

Details on this clone: Germline and junction disagree at one end, which may indicate a read error. CDR3 sequence: CASSLGWATEAFF. The CDR3 region has the DNA TGTGCCAGCAGTTTAGGATGGGCCACTGAAGCTTTCTTT. The chain recombines TRBV7-2 with TRBJ1-1, with no clear D. The CDR3 consists of 13 residues. Germline-derived CDR1 and CDR2 are SGHTA and FQGNSA.